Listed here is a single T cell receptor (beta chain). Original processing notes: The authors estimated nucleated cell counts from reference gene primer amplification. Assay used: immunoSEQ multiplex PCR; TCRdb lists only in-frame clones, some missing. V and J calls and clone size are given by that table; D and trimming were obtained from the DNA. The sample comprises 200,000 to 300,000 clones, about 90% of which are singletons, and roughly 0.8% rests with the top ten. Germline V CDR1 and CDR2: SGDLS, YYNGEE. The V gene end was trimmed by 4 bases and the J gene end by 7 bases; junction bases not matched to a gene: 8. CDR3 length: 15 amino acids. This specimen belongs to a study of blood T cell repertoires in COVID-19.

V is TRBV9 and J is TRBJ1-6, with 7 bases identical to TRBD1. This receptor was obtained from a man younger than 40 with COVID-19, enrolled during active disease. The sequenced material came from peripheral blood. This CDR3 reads CASSSRQGRNSPLHF. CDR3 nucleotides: TGTGCCAGCAGCTCGAGACAGGGCCGGAATTCACCCCTCCACTTT.